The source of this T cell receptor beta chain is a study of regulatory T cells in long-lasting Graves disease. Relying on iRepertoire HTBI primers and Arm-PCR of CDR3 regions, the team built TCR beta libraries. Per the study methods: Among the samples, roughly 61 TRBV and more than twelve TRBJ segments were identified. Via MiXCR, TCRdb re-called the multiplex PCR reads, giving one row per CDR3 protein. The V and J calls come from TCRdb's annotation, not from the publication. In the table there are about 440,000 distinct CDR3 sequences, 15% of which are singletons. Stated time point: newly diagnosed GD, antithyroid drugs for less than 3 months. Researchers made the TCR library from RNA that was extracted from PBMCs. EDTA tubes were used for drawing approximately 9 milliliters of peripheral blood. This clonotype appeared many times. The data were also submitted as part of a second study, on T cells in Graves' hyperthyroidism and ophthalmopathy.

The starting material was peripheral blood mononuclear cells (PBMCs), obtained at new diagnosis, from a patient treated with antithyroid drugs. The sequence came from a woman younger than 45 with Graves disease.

The DNA of the CDR3 is TGCGCCAGCAGCTTGTCGGGCGGCGCCCTAAAAAATGAGCAGTTCTTC. Protein: CASSLSGGALKNEQFF. This rearrangement joins TRBV5-1 to TRBJ2-1; D gene unclear. This CDR3 has 16 amino acids. V lost 1 base to trimming and J lost 7 bases, with 18 bases between them. Germline CDR1 is SGHRS and CDR2 is YFSETQ.